This entry features one TCR beta chain sequence. PCR was performed using 60 Vbeta and 13 Jbeta primers. Some clones are missing from TCRdb's copy, which holds only in-frame ones; the method was immunoSEQ multiplex PCR. This sample carries some 140,000 clones, more than 60% of them seen once, and the ten largest clones take 8.8%. The sample is drawn from a study of cytomegalovirus exposure and HLA in healthy donors. Germline loops: CDR1 SGHTS, CDR2 YDEGEE. V was cut by 2 bases and J by 13 bases, with 14 bases left in between. The CDR3 is made up of 12 amino acids. The chain carries TRBV5-8 and TRBJ2-3; D unresolved. The TCR comes from a woman aged 45 to 65 in good health and CMV-seropositive. The specimen sequenced was PBMCs. CDR3 protein: CASSLRGTPEYF. DNA for the CDR3: TGTGCCAGCAGCTTAAGAGGAACCCCAGAGTATTTT.